This T cell receptor beta chain was profiled in a study of cytomegalovirus exposure and HLA in healthy donors. Study-wide background: A previous analysis identified approximately 110 million unique TCR beta sequences derived from some 170 million T cells. Overall study findings and caveats: Reported performance of the classifier showed diagnosis of cytomegalovirus status with high specificity and sensitivity.

Use of 60 Vbeta and 13 Jbeta primers characterized the PCR. Produced via immunoSEQ multiplex PCR; TCRdb's table is partial and in-frame only. Of approximately 93,000 clones listed, roughly 79% are singletons. With respect to this clone: Its target is unknown.

The sequence came from a woman aged 40 to 50 in good health and CMV-seronegative. Sequencing was done on a sample of PBMCs.

This chain's CDR3 is CASSYSGSAVVEQYF. The CDR3 DNA reads TGTGCCAGCAGTTACTCAGGTTCCGCGGTCGTGGAGCAGTACTTC. V and J are TRBV6-5 and TRBJ2-7; no definite D call. V lost 0 bases and J lost 7, with 16 bases in between. The CDR3 extends over 15 amino acids. Germline lookup yields CDR1 MNHEY and CDR2 SVGAGI.